Shown below are 26 T cell receptor beta chains from a single sample sequenced in a study of blood T cell repertoires in COVID-19. Profiled with immunoSEQ multiplex PCR; TCRdb holds only in-frame clones, not every one. Of tens of thousands of clones in the sample, around nine tenths were seen once. Sequenced: peripheral blood. These receptors were obtained from a human donor in a cohort sampled during active COVID-19.

The chain carries TRBV5-6 and TRBJ2-1; 10 bases map to TRBD2. Germline CDR1 is SGHDT and CDR2 is YYEEEE. The ends lost 6 bases at V and 7 bases at J; junction bases unmatched: 16. This CDR3 contains 17 residues. In nucleotides, the CDR3 is TGTGCCAGCACCTACCCTCTCAGCGGGGGGGCAGGAAATGAGCAGTTCTTC. The encoded protein is CASTYPLSGGAGNEQFF. The whole variable domain, filled in from reference TRBV5-6 and TRBJ2-1, reads DAGVTQSPTHLIKTRGQQVTLRCSPKSGHDTVSWYQQALGQGPQFIFQYYEEEERQRGNFPDRFSGHQFPNYSSELNVNALLLGDSALYLCASTYPLSGGAGNEQFFGPGTRLTVL.

The chain joins TRBV7-9 to TRBJ1-2; D may be TRBD1 (6 bases). CDR3 size: 14 residues. CDR1 SEHNR and CDR2 FQNEAQ come from the germline V gene (reference sequence). The ends were cut back, 7 bases at V and 0 bases at J, with 12 bases in the middle. The CDR3 loop reads CASTLDRANYGYTF. CDR3 DNA sequence: TGTGCCAGCACCCTGGACAGAGCTAACTATGGCTACACCTTC.

V and J are TRBV4-3 and TRBJ2-7; 9 positions match TRBD1. V shed 0 bases, J shed 6 bases, and the junction held 3 bases outside the gene matches. The CDR3 loop spans 14 amino acids. Germline V CDR1 and CDR2: LGHNA, YSLEER. The CDR3, as DNA: TGCGCCAGCAGCCAAGATACAGGGGGCATCGAGCAGTACTTC. Protein sequence: CASSQDTGGIEQYF.

This clone was counted between two and nine times. This chain uses TRBV11-2 with TRBJ2-7, with TRBD2 matching over 9 bases. CDR1 SGHAT and CDR2 FQNNGV come from the germline V gene. Trimming cost V 1 base and J 9 bases; bases outside gene matches: 10. CDR3 length: 15 amino acids. DNA for the CDR3: TGTGCCAGCAGCTTAGGTTTAGCGGGGGACCGCGGGCAGTACTTC. It codes for CASSLGLAGDRGQYF.

V gene TRBV30 combines with J gene TRBJ1-2; 10 bases map to TRBD1. The CDR3 has 14 amino acids. V dropped 4 bases and J dropped 4; count of bases not matched to a gene: 6. Per the germline V gene, CDR1 is GTSNPN and CDR2 is SVGIG (reference sequence). CDR3 sequence: CAWTSGQGIYGYTF. Written as DNA, the CDR3 is TGTGCCTGGACCTCGGGACAGGGGATCTATGGCTACACCTTC. Drawing the rest from reference TRBV30 and TRBJ1-2, the complete variable domain is SQTIHQWPATLVQPVGSPLSLECTVEGTSNPNLYWYRQAAGRGLQLLFYSVGIGQISSEVPQNLSASRPQDRQFILSSKKLLLSDSGFYLCAWTSGQGIYGYTFGSGTRLTVV.

This chain links TRBV6-2 or TRBV6-3 with TRBJ2-2, with a tentative D call TRBD2 (5 bases). Looked up from germline, CDR1 is MNHEY and CDR2 is SVGEGT. The length of the CDR3 is 16 residues. Trimming removed 5 bases from V and 2 bases from J, with 15 bases in between. CDR3 nucleotides: TGTGCCAGCAGTATTAGCGCCAGCATTAACACCGGGGAGCTGTTTTTT. Translated, it gives CASSISASINTGELFF.

The DNA for the CDR3 is TGTGCCACCAGTGATTTGGGGGGGACTCAAGAGACCCAGTACTTC. Translating it yields CATSDLGGTQETQYF. The chain combines TRBV24-1 with TRBJ2-5; tentative D call: TRBD2 (6 bases). CDR3 length equals 15 residues. From germline, CDR1 is KGHDR and CDR2 SFDVKD. Trimming removed 0 bases from V and 2 bases from J, with 9 bases in between.

The chain employs TRBV19 and TRBJ1-1; 7 bases line up with TRBD1. V dropped 0 bases and J dropped 9; count of bases not matched to a gene: 4. In germline, CDR1 is LNHDA, CDR2 SQIVND (reference sequence). The CDR3 loop spans 13 amino acids. The CDR3 bases are TGTGCCAGTAGTATAGATAGGGACAGCCAAGCTTTCTTT. Encoded protein: CASSIDRDSQAFF.

J is TRBJ2-3 and V is TRBV9, with unresolved D. CDR3 length: 14 residues. Trimming stripped 3 bases from V and 4 bases from J, with 12 bases between. In germline, CDR1 is SGDLS, CDR2 YYNGEE. The CDR3 bases are TGTGCCAGCAGCGGGAGAGAGTTAGCAGATACGCAGTATTTT. Amino acids: CASSGRELADTQYF.

V and J are TRBV6-5 and TRBJ1-2, with TRBD1 identical over 7 bases. V lost 10 bases and J lost 2; bases outside the gene matches: 10. Germline values: CDR1 MNHEY, CDR2 SVGAGI. CDR3 length: 14 residues. The CDR3 is CATTPGDSNYGYTF. The DNA of the CDR3 is TGTGCCACCACGCCCGGGGACAGCAACTATGGCTACACCTTC.

The chain joins TRBV5-1 to TRBJ1-1; 7 nucleotides align to TRBD1. The CDR3 length is 14 residues. V shed 4 bases and J 5 bases; nucleotides not matched to a gene: 8. Per the germline V gene, CDR1 is SGHRS and CDR2 is YFSETQ. The CDR3 loop reads CASSLTTTGTEAFF. The DNA for the CDR3 is TGCGCCAGCAGCCTCACGACGACAGGGACTGAAGCTTTCTTT. Combining the CDR3 with reference TRBV5-1 and TRBJ1-1 gives the whole variable domain KAGVTQTPRYLIKTRGQQVTLSCSPISGHRSVSWYQQTPGQGLQFLFEYFSETQRNKGNFPGRFSGRQFSNSRSEMNVSTLELGDSALYLCASSLTTTGTEAFFGQGTRLTVV.

The J gene is TRBJ2-3, the V gene TRBV5-4; TRBD2 matches 11 bases. The V gene's germline CDR1 is SGHNT and CDR2 YYREEE (reference sequence). V lost 4 bases to trimming and J lost 2 bases; unmatched junction nucleotides: 6. This CDR3 is built from 16 residues. CDR3 coding DNA: TGTGCCAGCAGCAAACTACTAGCGGGGGTCACAGATACGCAGTATTTT. Amino acid sequence: CASSKLLAGVTDTQYF.

CDR3 protein: CSALLSYEQYF. The CDR3 bases are TGCAGTGCACTTCTCTCCTACGAGCAGTACTTC. The genes are TRBV20-1 and TRBJ2-7; unclear D gene. The CDR3 contains 11 residues. Per the germline V gene, CDR1 is DFQATT and CDR2 is SNEGSKA (reference sequence). With 6 bases removed from V and 0 bases from J, the gap between germline ends came to 6 bases.

The gene calls are TRBV6-1 and TRBJ1-6; D unclear. The CDR3 is 16 amino acids. Trimming removed 3 bases at V and 3 bases at J, with 12 bases between. Germline V CDR1 and CDR2: MNHNS, SASEGT. CDR3 coding DNA: TGTGCCAGCAGTGACGGGGAGTGGAGCTATAATTCACCCCTCCACTTT. It codes for CASSDGEWSYNSPLHF.

V gene TRBV7-6 combines with J gene TRBJ2-5; D perhaps matches TRBD2 (5 bases). This CDR3 contains 17 residues. V lost 5 bases to trimming and J lost 3 bases, with 22 bases between them. The germline CDR1 and CDR2 sequences are SGHVS and FNYEAQ. In DNA, the CDR3 is TGTGCCAGCAGCCCCCGCTTCCGCAGAGCGGCCGAAGAGACCCAGTACTTC. This gives the protein CASSPRFRRAAEETQYF.

V is TRBV12-3 or TRBV12-4 and J is TRBJ2-1; D not certain. The CDR3 has 12 amino acids. The ends were cut back, 5 bases at V and 13 bases at J, with 15 bases in the middle. CDR3 sequence (DNA): TGTGCCAGCAGTCGAGCTAGTCTTTTCCAGTTCTTC. This translates into CASSRASLFQFF.

The chain combines TRBV12-3 or TRBV12-4 with TRBJ2-7, with D maybe TRBD2 (6 bases). Trimming took 5 bases from V and 3 from J, leaving 11 bases between them. There are 13 residues in the CDR3. The CDR3 reads CASSHRENYEQYF. CDR3 DNA sequence: TGTGCCAGCAGTCACCGGGAGAACTACGAGCAGTACTTC.

Only one count was recorded for this clone. The chain recombines TRBV5-6 with TRBJ1-1; 7 bases line up with TRBD1. The V and J ends lost 5 bases and 1 base, in that order; junction bases with no gene match: 5. Germline-derived CDR1 and CDR2 are SGHDT and YYEEEE. The CDR3 is 14 residues long. The CDR3 DNA follows: TGTGCCAGCAGTTCGGACAGGTCGAACACTGAAGCTTTCTTT. It specifies CASSSDRSNTEAFF.

The chain joins TRBV2 to TRBJ2-1, with TRBD1 identical over 8 bases. V was clipped by 7 bases and J by 4 bases; unmatched bases: 9. This CDR3 contains 15 residues. Germline V gene sequence: CDR1 SNHLY, CDR2 FYNNEI. CDR3 region: CASTRGRGQYNEQFF. In nucleotides, the CDR3 is TGTGCCAGCACGAGAGGCAGGGGGCAGTACAATGAGCAGTTCTTC. Full variable domain (remainder filled in from reference TRBV2 and TRBJ2-1): EPEVTQTPSHQVTQMGQEVILRCVPISNHLYFYWYRQILGQKVEFLVSFYNNEISEKSEIFDDQFSVERPDGSNFTLKIRSTKLEDSAMYFCASTRGRGQYNEQFFGPGTRLTVL.

The chain links TRBV7-9 to TRBJ2-5; 8 positions agree with TRBD1. The germline gives CDR1 SEHNR, CDR2 FQNEAQ (reference sequence). V was pared by 5 bases and J by 5 bases, with 16 bases of the junction left unmatched. This CDR3 has 17 residues. CDR3 residues: CASSPMDDGQGRETQYF. CDR3 bases: TGTGCCAGCAGCCCCATGGATGATGGACAGGGTCGTGAGACCCAGTACTTC.

This chain uses TRBV3-1 (or the pseudogene TRBV3-2) with TRBJ2-1; TRBD2 matches 9 bases. V shed 4 bases and J 7 bases; nucleotides not matched to a gene: 8. CDR3 length: 15 amino acids. CDR1 and CDR2 (germline): LGHDT, YNNKEL (reference sequence). The CDR3: CASSRSGGPGNEQFF. CDR3 DNA: TGTGCCAGCAGCCGTAGCGGGGGCCCCGGGAATGAGCAGTTCTTC.

V usage is TRBV7-2 and J usage is TRBJ1-5; D is ambiguous. V was trimmed by 2 bases and J by 3 bases, leaving 8 bases between them. There are 14 residues in the CDR3. Germline V CDR1 and CDR2: SGHTA, FQGNSA. CDR3 loop: CASSLLGDNQPQHF. DNA for the CDR3: TGTGCCAGCAGCTTACTGGGAGACAATCAGCCCCAGCATTTT.

The chain recombines TRBV9 with TRBJ2-7; D gene uncertain. The V gene's germline CDR1 is SGDLS and CDR2 YYNGEE. V was cut by 3 bases and J by 7 bases, with 17 bases left in between. CDR3 length equals 14 residues. The CDR3 loop reads CASSEPRVAGEQYF. The CDR3 nucleotides are TGTGCCAGCAGCGAGCCCCGGGTGGCTGGAGAGCAGTACTTC.

This clone was counted once. V and J are TRBV25-1 and TRBJ1-1; 10 bases align to TRBD1. With 10 bases clipped from V and 6 bases from J, the junction kept 5 bases outside the gene matches. Germline CDR1 reads MGHDK; CDR2 reads SYGVNS. The CDR3 length is 12 residues. Here the CDR3 DNA reads TGTGCCACCTGGGACAGGGGATCTGAAGCTTTCTTT. Protein product: CATWDRGSEAFF.

The rearrangement uses TRBV5-1 and TRBJ2-7; weak D call: TRBD1 (5 bases). The germline V gene encodes CDR1 SGHRS and CDR2 YFSETQ. The CDR3 contains 14 residues. V lost 3 bases and J 2 bases, leaving 12 bases between the germline ends. The CDR3 region has the DNA TGCGCCAGCAGCTCGACAGAAAATCCCTACGAGCAGTACTTC. As protein: CASSSTENPYEQYF. The variable domain in full, completed from reference TRBV5-1 and TRBJ2-7, reads KAGVTQTPRYLIKTRGQQVTLSCSPISGHRSVSWYQQTPGQGLQFLFEYFSETQRNKGNFPGRFSGRQFSNSRSEMNVSTLELGDSALYLCASSSTENPYEQYFGPGTRLTVT.

This clone was detected only once. The gene calls are TRBV2 and TRBJ2-3; D gene unclear. The CDR3 runs 12 residues. Germline V gives CDR1 SNHLY, CDR2 FYNNEI. The V gene lost 7 bases and the J gene lost 4 bases, with 9 bases spanning the gap. CDR3 coding DNA: TGTGCCAGCACCCGCGAAGCAGATACGCAGTATTTT. Amino acids: CASTREADTQYF. Supplemented by reference TRBV2 and TRBJ2-3, the full variable domain reads EPEVTQTPSHQVTQMGQEVILRCVPISNHLYFYWYRQILGQKVEFLVSFYNNEISEKSEIFDDQFSVERPDGSNFTLKIRSTKLEDSAMYFCASTREADTQYFGPGTRLTVL.